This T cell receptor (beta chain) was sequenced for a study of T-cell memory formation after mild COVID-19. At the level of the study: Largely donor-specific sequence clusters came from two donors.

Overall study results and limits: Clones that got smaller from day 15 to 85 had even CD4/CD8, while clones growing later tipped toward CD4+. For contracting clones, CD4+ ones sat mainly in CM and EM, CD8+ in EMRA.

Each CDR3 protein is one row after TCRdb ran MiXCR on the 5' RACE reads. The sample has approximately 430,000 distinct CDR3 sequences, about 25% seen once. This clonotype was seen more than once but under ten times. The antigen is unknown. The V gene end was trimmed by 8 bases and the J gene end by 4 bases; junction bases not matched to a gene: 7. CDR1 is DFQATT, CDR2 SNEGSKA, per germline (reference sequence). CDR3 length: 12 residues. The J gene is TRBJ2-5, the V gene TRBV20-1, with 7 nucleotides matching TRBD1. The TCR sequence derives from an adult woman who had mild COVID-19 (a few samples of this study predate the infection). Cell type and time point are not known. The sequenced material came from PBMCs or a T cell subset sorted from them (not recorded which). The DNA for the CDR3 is TGCAGTCTAAGGGGGCGGAGAGAGACCCAGTACTTC. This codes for CSLRGRRETQYF.